The T cell receptor beta chain under discussion was sequenced for a study of blood T cell repertoires in COVID-19. Study-level information: The United States, Italy and Spain were the sources of the acute and convalescent COVID-19 samples. T cells, B-cell-depleted T cells, or PBMCs provided the cDNA or gDNA that served as material.

Trimming left V 11 bases short and J 5 bases short, with 16 bases between. CDR1 is MDHEN and CDR2 is SYDVKM in the germline V gene. This CDR3 comprises 12 residues. Per the study methods: Estimates of nucleated cell counts were drawn from the amplification of reference gene primers. Repertoires were generated with immunoSEQ multiplex PCR, while TCRdb's copy carries only in-frame clones and drops some. V, J and clone size were drawn from that table, and D and trimming were deduced from the DNA. Of 260,000 or so clones detected, roughly 86% appear once; the ten largest clones hold about 0.7%. The receptor's source is a human donor in a cohort sampled during active COVID-19. V gene TRBV28 combines with J gene TRBJ2-7, with D perhaps matching TRBD2 (7 bases). Sequences were obtained from peripheral blood. CDR3 bases: TGTGCCCTACGGGGGGCAGCCCACGAGCAGTACTTC. This encodes CALRGAAHEQYF.